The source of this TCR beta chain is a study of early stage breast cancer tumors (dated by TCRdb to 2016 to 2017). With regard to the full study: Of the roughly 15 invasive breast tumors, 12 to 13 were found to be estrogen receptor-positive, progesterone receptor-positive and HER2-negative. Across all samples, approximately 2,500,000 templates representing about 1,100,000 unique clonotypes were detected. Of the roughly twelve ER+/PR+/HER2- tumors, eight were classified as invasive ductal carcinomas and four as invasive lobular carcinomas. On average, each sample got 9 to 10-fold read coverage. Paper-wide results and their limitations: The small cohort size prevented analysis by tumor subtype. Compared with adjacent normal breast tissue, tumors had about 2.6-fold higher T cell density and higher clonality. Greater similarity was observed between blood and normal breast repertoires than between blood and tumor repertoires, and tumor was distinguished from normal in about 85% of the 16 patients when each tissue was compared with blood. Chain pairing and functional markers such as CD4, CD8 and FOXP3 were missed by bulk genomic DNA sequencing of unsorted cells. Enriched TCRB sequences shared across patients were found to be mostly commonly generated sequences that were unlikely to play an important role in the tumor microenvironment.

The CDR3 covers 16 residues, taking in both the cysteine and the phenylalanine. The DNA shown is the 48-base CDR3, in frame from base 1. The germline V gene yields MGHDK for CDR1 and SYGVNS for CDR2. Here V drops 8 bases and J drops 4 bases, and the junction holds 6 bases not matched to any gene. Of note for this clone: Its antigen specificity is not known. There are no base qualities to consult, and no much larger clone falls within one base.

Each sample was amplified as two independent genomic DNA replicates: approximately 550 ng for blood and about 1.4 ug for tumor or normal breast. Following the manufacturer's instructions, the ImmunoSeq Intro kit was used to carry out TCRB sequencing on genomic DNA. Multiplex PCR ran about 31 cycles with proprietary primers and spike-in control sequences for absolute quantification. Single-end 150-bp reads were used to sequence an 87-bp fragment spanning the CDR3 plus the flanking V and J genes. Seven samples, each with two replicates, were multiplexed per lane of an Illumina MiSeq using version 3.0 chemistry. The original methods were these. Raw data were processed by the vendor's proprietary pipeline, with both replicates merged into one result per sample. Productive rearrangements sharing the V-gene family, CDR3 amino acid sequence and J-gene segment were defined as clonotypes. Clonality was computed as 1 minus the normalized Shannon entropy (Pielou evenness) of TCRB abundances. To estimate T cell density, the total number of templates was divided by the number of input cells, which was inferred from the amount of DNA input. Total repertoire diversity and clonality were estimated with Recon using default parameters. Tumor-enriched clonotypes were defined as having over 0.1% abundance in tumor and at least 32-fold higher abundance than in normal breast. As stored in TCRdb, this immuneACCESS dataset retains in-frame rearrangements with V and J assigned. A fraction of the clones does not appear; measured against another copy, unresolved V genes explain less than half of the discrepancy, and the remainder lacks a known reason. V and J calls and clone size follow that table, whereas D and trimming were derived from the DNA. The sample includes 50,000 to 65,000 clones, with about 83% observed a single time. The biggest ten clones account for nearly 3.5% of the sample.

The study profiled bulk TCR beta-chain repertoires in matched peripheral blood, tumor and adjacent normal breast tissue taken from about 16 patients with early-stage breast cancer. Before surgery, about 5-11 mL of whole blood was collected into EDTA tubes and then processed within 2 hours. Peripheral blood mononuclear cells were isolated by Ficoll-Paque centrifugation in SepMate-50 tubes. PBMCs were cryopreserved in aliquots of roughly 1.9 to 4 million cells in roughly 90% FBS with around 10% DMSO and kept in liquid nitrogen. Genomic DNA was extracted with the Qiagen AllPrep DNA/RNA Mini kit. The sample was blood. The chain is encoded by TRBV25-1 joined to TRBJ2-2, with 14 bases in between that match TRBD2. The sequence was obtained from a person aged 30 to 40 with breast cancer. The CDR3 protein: CASHRTSGRTTGELFF. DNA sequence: TGTGCCAGCCACCGGACTAGCGGGAGGACCACCGGGGAGCTGTTTTTT.